This T cell receptor beta chain stems from a study of Ad26.COV2.S vaccination and SARS-CoV-2 variants. For the study at large: Dosing was one shot or two shots 56 days apart.

Treatment indicated: approximately 18 received Ad26.COV2.S at low or high dose, single or two shots; 5 received placebo; per-sample allocation not given. Specimen acquisition occurred on day 63 following the initial vaccine or placebo injection. Study-level results: Considerable breadth of spike-specific CD8+ and CD4+ T cell responses has reportedly been documented following vaccination. Ad26.COV2.S recipients had broader spike-specific TCRs (P = 0.0014).

V lost 3 bases, J lost 3 bases, and 14 bases lay in between. This CDR3 region has 15 residues. Germline V gene sequence: CDR1 MDHEN, CDR2 SYDVKM. The assay was immunoSEQ multiplex PCR, and TCRdb's table has in-frame clones only and misses some. The top ten clones hold about 11% of a sample with about 350,000 clones, approximately 86% of them seen once. As for this clone: The antigen remains unidentified.

The sequence derives from a person between 18 and 59 years old who received the Ad26.COV2.S COVID-19 vaccine or a placebo. Specimen: peripheral blood, collected in a trial of Ad26.COV2.S vaccine versus placebo. The gene calls are TRBV28 and TRBJ1-1; D is unclear. DNA for the CDR3: TGTGCCAGCAGTTTTCCCCGGGGTCGTTACACTGAAGCTTTCTTT. This translates into CASSFPRGRYTEAFF. Based on the CDR3 plus reference TRBV28 and TRBJ1-1, the full variable domain is DVKVTQSSRYLVKRTGEKVFLECVQDMDHENMFWYRQDPGLGLRLIYFSYDVKMKEKGDIPEGYSVSREKKERFSLILESASTNQTSMYLCASSFPRGRYTEAFFGQGTRLTVV.